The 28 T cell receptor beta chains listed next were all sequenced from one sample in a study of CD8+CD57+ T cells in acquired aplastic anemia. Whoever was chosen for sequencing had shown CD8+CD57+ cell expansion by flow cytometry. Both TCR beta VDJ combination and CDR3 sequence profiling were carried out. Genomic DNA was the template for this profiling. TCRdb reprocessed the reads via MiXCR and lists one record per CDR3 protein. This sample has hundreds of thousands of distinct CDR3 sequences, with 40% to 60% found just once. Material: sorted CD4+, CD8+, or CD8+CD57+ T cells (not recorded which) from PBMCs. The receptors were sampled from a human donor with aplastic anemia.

The CDR3: CSVLGWGQETQYF. DNA of the CDR3: TGCAGCGTTCTGGGCTGGGGCCAAGAGACCCAGTACTTC. V gene TRBV29-1 combines with J gene TRBJ2-5; D remains ambiguous. The V gene's germline CDR1 is SQVTM and CDR2 ANQGSEA. Trimming left V 5 bases short and J 1 base short, with 11 bases between. The CDR3 has 13 residues.

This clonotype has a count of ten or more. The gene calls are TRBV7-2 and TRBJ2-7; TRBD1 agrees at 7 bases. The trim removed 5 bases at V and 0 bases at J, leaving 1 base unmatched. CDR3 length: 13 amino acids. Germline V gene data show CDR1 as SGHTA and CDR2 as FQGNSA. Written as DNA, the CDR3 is TGTGCCAGCAGCCGGGACAGCTCCTACGAGCAGTACTTC. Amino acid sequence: CASSRDSSYEQYF.

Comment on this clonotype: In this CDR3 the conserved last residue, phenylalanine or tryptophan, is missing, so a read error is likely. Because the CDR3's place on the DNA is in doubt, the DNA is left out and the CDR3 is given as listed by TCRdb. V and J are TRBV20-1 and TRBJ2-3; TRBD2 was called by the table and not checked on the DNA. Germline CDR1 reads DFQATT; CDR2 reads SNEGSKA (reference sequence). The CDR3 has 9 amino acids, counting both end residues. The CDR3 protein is CSARDRPLS.

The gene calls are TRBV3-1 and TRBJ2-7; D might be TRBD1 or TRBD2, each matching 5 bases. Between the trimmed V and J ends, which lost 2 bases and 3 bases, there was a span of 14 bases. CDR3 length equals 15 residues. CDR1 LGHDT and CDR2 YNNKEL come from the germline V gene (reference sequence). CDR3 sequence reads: CASSQQGVGLYEQYF. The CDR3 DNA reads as TGTGCCAGCAGCCAACAGGGAGTGGGCCTCTACGAGCAGTACTTC.

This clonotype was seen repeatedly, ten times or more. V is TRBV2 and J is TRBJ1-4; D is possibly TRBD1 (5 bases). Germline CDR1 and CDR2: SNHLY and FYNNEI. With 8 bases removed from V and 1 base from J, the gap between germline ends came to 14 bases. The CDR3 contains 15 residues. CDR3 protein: CASRSDGGTNEKLFF. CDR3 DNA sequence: TGTGCCAGCCGGAGCGATGGGGGAACTAATGAAAAACTGTTTTTT.

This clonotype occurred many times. The CDR3 protein is CSAKSGGLNNEQFF. CDR3 nucleotide sequence: TGCAGTGCGAAATCGGGGGGGCTAAACAATGAGCAGTTCTTC. The V call is TRBV20-1, the J call TRBJ2-1, with 8 bases lining up with TRBD2. Germline V gene data show CDR1 as DFQATT and CDR2 as SNEGSKA (reference sequence). The CDR3 has 14 amino acids. V was pared by 6 bases and J by 5 bases, with 9 bases of the junction left unmatched.

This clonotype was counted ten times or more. This CDR3 reads CASSPGLADANEQFF. The CDR3, as DNA: TGTGCCAGCAGCCCGGGACTAGCGGACGCTAATGAGCAGTTCTTC. This rearrangement joins TRBV9 to TRBJ2-1; TRBD2 matches 11 bases. The CDR3 extends over 15 amino acids. CDR1 is SGDLS and CDR2 is YYNGEE in the germline V gene. V lost 4 bases, J lost 7 bases, and 7 bases stayed unmatched.

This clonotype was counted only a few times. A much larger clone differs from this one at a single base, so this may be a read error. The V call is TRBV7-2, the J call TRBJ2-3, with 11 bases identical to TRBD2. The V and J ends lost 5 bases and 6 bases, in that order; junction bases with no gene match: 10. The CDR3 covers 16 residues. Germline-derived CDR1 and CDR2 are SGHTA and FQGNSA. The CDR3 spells CASSTLAGGPDDTQYF. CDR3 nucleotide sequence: TGTGCCAGCAGCACTTTAGCGGGGGGGCCAGACGATACGCAGTATTTT.

The CDR3: CASITRGQLNTEAFF. The CDR3 nucleotides read TGTGCCAGCATTACCCGGGGACAACTGAACACTGAAGCTTTCTTT. The chain links TRBV19 to TRBJ1-1; D might be TRBD1 (6 bases). The CDR3 runs 15 residues. From germline, CDR1 is LNHDA and CDR2 SQIVND (reference sequence). The V gene lost 9 bases and the J gene lost 0 bases, with 17 bases spanning the gap.

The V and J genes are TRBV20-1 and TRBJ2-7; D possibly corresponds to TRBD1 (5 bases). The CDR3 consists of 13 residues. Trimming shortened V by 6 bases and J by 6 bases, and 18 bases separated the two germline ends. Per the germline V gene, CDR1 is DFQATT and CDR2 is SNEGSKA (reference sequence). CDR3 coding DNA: TGCAGTGCGAGAAGCTCGACAGCTGCCGAGCAGTACTTC. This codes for CSARSSTAAEQYF.

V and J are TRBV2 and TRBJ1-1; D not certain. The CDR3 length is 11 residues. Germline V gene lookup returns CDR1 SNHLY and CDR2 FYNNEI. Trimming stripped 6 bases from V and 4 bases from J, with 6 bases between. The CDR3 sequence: CASRDRTEAFF. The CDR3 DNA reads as TGTGCCAGCAGGGATCGCACTGAAGCTTTCTTT.

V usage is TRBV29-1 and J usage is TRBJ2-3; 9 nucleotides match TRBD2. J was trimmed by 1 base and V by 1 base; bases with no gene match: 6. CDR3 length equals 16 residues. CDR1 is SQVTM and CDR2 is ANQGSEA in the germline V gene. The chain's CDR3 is CSVEGASGTGTDTQYF. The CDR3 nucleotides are TGCAGCGTTGAAGGGGCTAGCGGGACGGGCACAGATACGCAGTATTTT.

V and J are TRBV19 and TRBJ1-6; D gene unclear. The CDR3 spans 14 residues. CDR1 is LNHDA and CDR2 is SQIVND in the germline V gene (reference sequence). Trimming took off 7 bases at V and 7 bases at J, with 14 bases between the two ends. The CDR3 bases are TGTGCCAGTAACCCGGGAGGTATGAATTCACCCCTCCACTTT. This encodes CASNPGGMNSPLHF.

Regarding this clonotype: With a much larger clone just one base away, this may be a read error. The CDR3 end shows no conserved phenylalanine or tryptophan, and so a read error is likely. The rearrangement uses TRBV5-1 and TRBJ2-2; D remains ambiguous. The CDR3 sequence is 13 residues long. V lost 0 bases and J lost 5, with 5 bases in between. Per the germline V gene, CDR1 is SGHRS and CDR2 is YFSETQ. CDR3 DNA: TGCGCCAGCAGCTTGGCCCCTACCGGGGAGCTGTTTCTT. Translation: CASSLAPTGELFL.

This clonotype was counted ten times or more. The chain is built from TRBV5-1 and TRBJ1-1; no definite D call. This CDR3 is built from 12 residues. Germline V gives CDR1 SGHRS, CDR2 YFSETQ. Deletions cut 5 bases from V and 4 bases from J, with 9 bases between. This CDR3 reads CASRLTGTEAFF. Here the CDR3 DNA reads TGCGCCAGCAGACTGACCGGCACTGAAGCTTTCTTT.

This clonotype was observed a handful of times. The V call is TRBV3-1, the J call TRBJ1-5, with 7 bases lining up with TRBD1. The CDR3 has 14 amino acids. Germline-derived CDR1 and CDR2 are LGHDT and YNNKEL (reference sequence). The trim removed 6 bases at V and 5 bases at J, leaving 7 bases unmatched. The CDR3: CASSEGAGDQPQHF. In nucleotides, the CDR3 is TGTGCCAGCAGTGAGGGGGCTGGGGATCAGCCCCAGCATTTT.

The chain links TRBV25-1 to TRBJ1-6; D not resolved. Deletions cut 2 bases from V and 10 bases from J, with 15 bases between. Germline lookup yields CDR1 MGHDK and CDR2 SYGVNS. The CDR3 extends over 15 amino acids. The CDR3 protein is CASSEGQRVSSPLHF. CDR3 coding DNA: TGTGCCAGCAGTGAAGGCCAGAGGGTTTCGTCACCCCTCCACTTT.

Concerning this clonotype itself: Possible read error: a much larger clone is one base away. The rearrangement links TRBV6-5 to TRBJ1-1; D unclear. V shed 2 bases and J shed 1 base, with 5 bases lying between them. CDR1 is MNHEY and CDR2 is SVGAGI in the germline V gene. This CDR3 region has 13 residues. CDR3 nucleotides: TGTGCCAGCAGTTACCCAGAGAACACTGAAGCTTTCTTT. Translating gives CASSYPENTEAFF.

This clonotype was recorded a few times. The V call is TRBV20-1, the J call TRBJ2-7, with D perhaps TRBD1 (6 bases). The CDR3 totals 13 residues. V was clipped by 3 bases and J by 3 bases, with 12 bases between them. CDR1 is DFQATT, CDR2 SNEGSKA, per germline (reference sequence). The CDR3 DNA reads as TGCAGTGCTAGGACGGACAGAGACTACGAGCAGTACTTC. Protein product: CSARTDRDYEQYF.

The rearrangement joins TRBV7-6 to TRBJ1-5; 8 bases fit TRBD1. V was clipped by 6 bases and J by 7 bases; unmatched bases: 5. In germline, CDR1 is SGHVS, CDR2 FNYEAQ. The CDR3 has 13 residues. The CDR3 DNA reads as TGTGCCAGCAGTGCAGGGGGCCGACAGCCCCAGCATTTT. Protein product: CASSAGGRQPQHF.

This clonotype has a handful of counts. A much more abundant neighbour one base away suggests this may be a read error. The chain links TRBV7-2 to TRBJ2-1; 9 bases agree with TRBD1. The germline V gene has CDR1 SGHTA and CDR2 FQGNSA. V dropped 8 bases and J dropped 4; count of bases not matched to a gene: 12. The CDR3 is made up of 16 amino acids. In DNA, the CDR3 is TGTGCCAGCGGCCCTAGGGACAGGGCCTTTTACAATGAGCAGTTCTTC. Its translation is CASGPRDRAFYNEQFF.

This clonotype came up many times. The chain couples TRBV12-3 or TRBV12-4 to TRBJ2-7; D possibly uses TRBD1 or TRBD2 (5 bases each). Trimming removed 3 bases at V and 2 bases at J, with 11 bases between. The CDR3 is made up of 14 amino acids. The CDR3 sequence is CASSLGTVTYEQYF. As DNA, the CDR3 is TGTGCCAGCAGTTTGGGGACGGTGACCTACGAGCAGTACTTC.

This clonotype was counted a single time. The CDR3 DNA reads TGTGCCATCAGCTCATTAGACTTGGAGGGGAGAAAAGACAATGAGCAGTTCTTC. Translated: CAISSLDLEGRKDNEQFF. This chain joins TRBV28 and TRBJ2-1; TRBD2 is a possible D gene (6 bases). Trimming removed 10 bases at V and 5 bases at J, with 30 bases between. Germline V lookup: CDR1 MDHEN, CDR2 SYDVKM. The CDR3 is 18 residues long.

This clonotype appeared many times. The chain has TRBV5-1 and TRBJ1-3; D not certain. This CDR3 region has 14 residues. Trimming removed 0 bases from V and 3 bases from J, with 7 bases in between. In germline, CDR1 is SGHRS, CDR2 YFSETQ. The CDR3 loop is CASSLGQLGNTIYF. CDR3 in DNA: TGCGCCAGCAGCTTGGGACAACTTGGAAACACCATATATTTT.

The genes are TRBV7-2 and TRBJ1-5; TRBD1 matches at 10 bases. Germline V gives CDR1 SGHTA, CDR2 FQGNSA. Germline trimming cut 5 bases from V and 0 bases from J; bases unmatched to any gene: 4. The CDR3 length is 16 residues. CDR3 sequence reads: CASSPGTGVSNQPQHF. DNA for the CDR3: TGTGCCAGCAGCCCAGGGACAGGGGTTAGCAATCAGCCCCAGCATTTT.

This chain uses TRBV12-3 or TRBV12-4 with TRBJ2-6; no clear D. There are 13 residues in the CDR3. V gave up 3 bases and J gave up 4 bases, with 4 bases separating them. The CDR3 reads CASSFQGANVLTF. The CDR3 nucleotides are TGTGCCAGCAGTTTTCAGGGGGCCAACGTCCTGACTTTC.

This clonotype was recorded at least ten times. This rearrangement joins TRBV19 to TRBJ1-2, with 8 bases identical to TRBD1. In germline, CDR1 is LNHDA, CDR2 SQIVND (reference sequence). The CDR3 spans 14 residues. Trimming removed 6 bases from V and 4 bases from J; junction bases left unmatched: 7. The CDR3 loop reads CASSSRGLAYGYTF. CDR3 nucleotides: TGTGCCAGTAGCTCCAGGGGGCTGGCCTATGGCTACACCTTC.

The CDR3 region is CSARRGQSYNEQFF. The CDR3 bases are TGCAGTGCTAGACGGGGGCAATCCTACAATGAGCAGTTCTTC. V usage is TRBV20-1 and J usage is TRBJ2-1; D may correspond to TRBD1 or TRBD2 (6 bases each). Germline CDR1 reads DFQATT; CDR2 reads SNEGSKA (reference sequence). Trimming took off 2 bases at V and 1 base at J, with 9 bases between the two ends. The CDR3 runs to 14 residues.